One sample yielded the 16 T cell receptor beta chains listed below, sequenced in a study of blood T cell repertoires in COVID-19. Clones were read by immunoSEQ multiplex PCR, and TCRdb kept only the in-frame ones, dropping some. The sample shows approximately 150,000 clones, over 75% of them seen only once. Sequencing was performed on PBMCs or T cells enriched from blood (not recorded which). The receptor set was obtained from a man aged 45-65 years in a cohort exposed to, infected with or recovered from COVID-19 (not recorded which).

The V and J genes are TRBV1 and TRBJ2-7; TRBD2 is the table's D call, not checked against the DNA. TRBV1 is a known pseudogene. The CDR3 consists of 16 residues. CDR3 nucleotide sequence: TGCACCAGCAGCCAAAGTACGACTAGCGGGAGGGCCGAGCAGTACTTC. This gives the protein CTSSQSTTSGRAEQYF.

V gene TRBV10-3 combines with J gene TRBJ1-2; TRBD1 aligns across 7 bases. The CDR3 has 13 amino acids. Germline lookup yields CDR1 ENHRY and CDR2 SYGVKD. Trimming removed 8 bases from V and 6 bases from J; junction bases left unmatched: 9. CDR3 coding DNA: TGTGCCATCCCGACAGGGTCCCCGAATGGCTACACCTTC. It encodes CAIPTGSPNGYTF.

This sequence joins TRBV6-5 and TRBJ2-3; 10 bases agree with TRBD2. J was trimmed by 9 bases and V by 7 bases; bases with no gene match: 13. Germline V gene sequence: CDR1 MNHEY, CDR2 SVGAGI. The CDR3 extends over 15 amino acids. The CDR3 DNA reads TGTGCCAGCACCCCCTCGGCTAGCGGGAGTAAGACGCAGTATTTT. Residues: CASTPSASGSKTQYF.

The CDR3 DNA follows: TGTGCCAGCAATGCGGGGGGGCTCAATGAGCAGTTCTTC. Translated, it gives CASNAGGLNEQFF. This chain joins TRBV12-3 or TRBV12-4 and TRBJ2-1; TRBD2 matches at 9 bases. With 7 bases clipped from V and 6 bases from J, the junction kept 4 bases outside the gene matches. The CDR3 length is 13 residues.

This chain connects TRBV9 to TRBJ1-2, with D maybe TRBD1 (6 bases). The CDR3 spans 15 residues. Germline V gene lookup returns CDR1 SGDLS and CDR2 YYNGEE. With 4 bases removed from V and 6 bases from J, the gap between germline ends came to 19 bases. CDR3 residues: CASSPHRDVSDGYTF. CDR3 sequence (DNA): TGTGCCAGCAGCCCTCACAGGGACGTCTCAGATGGCTACACCTTC.

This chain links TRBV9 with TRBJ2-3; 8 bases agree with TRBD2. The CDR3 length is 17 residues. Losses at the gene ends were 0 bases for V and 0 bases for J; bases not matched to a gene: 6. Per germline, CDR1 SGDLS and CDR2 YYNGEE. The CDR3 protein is CASSVGALAASTDTQYF. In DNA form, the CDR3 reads TGTGCCAGCAGCGTAGGGGCACTAGCGGCTAGCACAGATACGCAGTATTTT. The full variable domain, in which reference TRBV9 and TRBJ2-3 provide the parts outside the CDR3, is DSGVTQTPKHLITATGQRVTLRCSPRSGDLSVYWYQQSLDQGLQFLIQYYNGEERAKGNILERFSAQQFPDLHSELNLSSLELGDSALYFCASSVGALAASTDTQYFGPGTRLTVL.

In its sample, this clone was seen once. The CDR3 spells CSVEISAGSNYGYTF. CDR3 DNA sequence: TGCAGCGTTGAAATTTCTGCAGGATCTAACTATGGCTACACCTTC. V is TRBV29-1 and J is TRBJ1-2; D ambiguous. Per germline, CDR1 SQVTM and CDR2 ANQGSEA. V lost 2 bases to trimming and J lost 0 bases, with 13 bases between them. The CDR3 spans 15 residues.

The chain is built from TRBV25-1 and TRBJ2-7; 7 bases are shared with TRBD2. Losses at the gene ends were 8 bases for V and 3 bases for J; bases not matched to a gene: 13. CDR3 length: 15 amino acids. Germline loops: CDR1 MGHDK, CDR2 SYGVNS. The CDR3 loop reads CASEKNAGVGYEQYF. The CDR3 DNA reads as TGTGCCAGCGAGAAGAACGCGGGGGTTGGCTACGAGCAGTACTTC.

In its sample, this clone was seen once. The CDR3: CAIQEGENYGYTF. The DNA of the CDR3 is TGTGCCATCCAGGAAGGGGAAAACTATGGCTACACCTTC. The chain uses TRBV10-3 and TRBJ1-2, with D possibly being TRBD1 (5 bases). Germline CDR1 is ENHRY and CDR2 is SYGVKD. V was clipped by 8 bases and J by 2 bases, with 12 bases between them. The CDR3 runs 13 residues.

In nucleotides, the CDR3 is TGCAGCGTTGTAGAGGCTAGCGGCCCCTACAATGAGCAGTTCTTC. Protein sequence: CSVVEASGPYNEQFF. This chain connects TRBV29-1 to TRBJ2-1; TRBD2 agrees at 7 bases. The junction had 8 bases not matched to a gene; V was cut back by 4 bases and J by 2 bases. Germline loops: CDR1 SQVTM, CDR2 ANQGSEA. The CDR3 has 15 amino acids.

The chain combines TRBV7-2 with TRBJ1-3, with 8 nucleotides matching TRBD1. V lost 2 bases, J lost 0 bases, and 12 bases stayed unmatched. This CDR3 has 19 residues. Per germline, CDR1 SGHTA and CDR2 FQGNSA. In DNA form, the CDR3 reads TGTGCCAGCAGCTTAAGGGCCGGGACAGGTCCCCTCTCTGGAAACACCATATATTTT. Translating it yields CASSLRAGTGPLSGNTIYF.

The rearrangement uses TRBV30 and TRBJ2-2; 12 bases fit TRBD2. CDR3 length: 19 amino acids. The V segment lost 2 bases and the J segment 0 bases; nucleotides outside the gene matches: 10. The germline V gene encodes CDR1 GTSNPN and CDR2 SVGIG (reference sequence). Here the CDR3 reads CAWSSLVASGRANTGELFF. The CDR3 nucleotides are TGTGCCTGGAGTTCCTTAGTGGCTAGCGGGAGGGCGAACACCGGGGAGCTGTTTTTT.

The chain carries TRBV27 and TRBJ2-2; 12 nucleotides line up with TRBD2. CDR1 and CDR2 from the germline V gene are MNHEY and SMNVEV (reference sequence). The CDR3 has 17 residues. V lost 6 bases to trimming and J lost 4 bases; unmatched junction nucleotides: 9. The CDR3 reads CASSLAGGPWGTGELFF. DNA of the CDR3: TGTGCCAGCAGCCTAGCGGGAGGGCCTTGGGGCACCGGGGAGCTGTTTTTT.

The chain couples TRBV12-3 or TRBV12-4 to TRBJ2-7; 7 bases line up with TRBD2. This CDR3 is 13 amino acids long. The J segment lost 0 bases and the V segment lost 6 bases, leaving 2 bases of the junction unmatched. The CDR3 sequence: CASRTSDSYEQYF. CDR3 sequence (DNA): TGTGCCAGCAGAACTAGCGACTCCTACGAGCAGTACTTC.

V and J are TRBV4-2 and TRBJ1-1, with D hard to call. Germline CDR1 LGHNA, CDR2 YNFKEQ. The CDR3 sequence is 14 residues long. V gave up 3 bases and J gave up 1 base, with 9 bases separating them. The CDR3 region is CASSQHRENTEAFF. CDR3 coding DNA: TGTGCCAGCAGCCAGCACAGAGAGAACACTGAAGCTTTCTTT.

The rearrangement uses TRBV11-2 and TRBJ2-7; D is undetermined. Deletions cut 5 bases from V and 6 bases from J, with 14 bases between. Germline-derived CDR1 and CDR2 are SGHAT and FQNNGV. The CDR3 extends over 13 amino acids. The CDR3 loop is CASSRPPSGEQYF. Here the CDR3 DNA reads TGTGCCAGCAGCCGCCCCCCGTCGGGCGAGCAGTACTTC.